The 13 T cell receptor beta chains presented below share a single source sample, sequenced in a study of blood T cell repertoires in COVID-19. Profiling relied on immunoSEQ multiplex PCR, and the TCRdb table lists in-frame clones only, not all of them. The sample holds roughly 100,000 clones, about 90% seen once. Material: peripheral blood. These receptors all stem from a human donor with active COVID-19. The donor label of this sample is uncertain.

This chain uses TRBV7-9 with TRBJ2-6, with TRBD1 as a possible D gene (6 bases). The CDR3 is made up of 18 amino acids. CDR1 is SEHNR, CDR2 FQNEAQ, per germline (reference sequence). Trimming shortened V by 5 bases and J by 0 bases, and 17 bases separated the two germline ends. The CDR3 sequence is CASSRGQIRSSGANVLTF. As DNA, the CDR3 is TGTGCCAGCAGCCGAGGACAGATTAGAAGCTCTGGGGCCAACGTCCTGACTTTC.

For the CDR3, the DNA is TGTGCCAGCAGGAACGGTGCAGGGAATCAGCCCCAGCATTTT. It yields the protein CASRNGAGNQPQHF. This rearrangement joins TRBV6-5 to TRBJ1-5; D possibly corresponds to TRBD1 (5 bases). With 6 bases removed from V and 4 bases from J, the gap between germline ends came to 13 bases. Germline V CDR1 and CDR2: MNHEY, SVGAGI. This CDR3 region has 14 residues.

The V call is TRBV7-3, the J call TRBJ1-1; D ambiguous. Deletions cut 2 bases from V and 1 base from J, with 5 bases between. This CDR3 comprises 13 residues. Germline lookup yields CDR1 SGHTA and CDR2 FQGTGA. CDR3 sequence: CASSLSGNTEAFF. As DNA, the CDR3 is TGTGCCAGCAGCTTATCCGGGAACACTGAAGCTTTCTTT.

The chain recombines TRBV5-6 with TRBJ2-5; D call uncertain. Germline-derived CDR1 and CDR2 are SGHDT and YYEEEE. Trimming shortened V by 3 bases and J by 0 bases, and 12 bases separated the two germline ends. This CDR3 has 15 amino acids. As DNA, the CDR3 is TGTGCCAGCAGCTCGCTTACACAGTACCAAGAGACCCAGTACTTC. Amino acids: CASSSLTQYQETQYF. Variable domain in full (rest from reference TRBV5-6 and TRBJ2-5): DAGVTQSPTHLIKTRGQQVTLRCSPKSGHDTVSWYQQALGQGPQFIFQYYEEEERQRGNFPDRFSGHQFPNYSSELNVNALLLGDSALYLCASSSLTQYQETQYFGPGTRLLVL.

The CDR3 is CATSRGLGTWDNQNYEQYF. The CDR3 DNA reads TGTGCCACCAGCAGAGGTTTGGGTACCTGGGACAACCAAAACTACGAGCAGTACTTC. The chain uses TRBV15 and TRBJ2-7; possible D gene TRBD1, 6 bases. Trimming removed 1 base at V and 3 bases at J, with 25 bases between. Germline V lookup: CDR1 LNHNV, CDR2 YYDKDF (reference sequence). This CDR3 region has 19 residues.

CDR3 residues: CASSLGTSRSSYNEQFF. In nucleotides, the CDR3 is TGCGCCAGCAGCTTGGGGACTAGCCGAAGCTCCTACAATGAGCAGTTCTTC. V is TRBV5-1 and J is TRBJ2-1; 8 bases align to TRBD2. Trimming took 0 bases from V and 0 from J; bases not matched to a gene: 5. The CDR3 extends over 17 amino acids. Germline V gives CDR1 SGHRS, CDR2 YFSETQ.

V usage is TRBV19 and J usage is TRBJ1-5; perhaps TRBD1 as D (6 bases). Trimming pared 3 bases from V and 0 bases from J, leaving 9 bases between. The CDR3 totals 15 residues. CDR1 and CDR2 (germline): LNHDA, SQIVND (reference sequence). The CDR3, as DNA: TGTGCCAGTAGTATGACAGGTAATAGCAATCAGCCCCAGCATTTT. Amino acids: CASSMTGNSNQPQHF.

This rearrangement joins TRBV2 to TRBJ2-7; TRBD2 matches 11 bases. The V and J ends lost 4 bases and 4 bases, in that order; junction bases with no gene match: 6. This CDR3 spans 15 amino acids. The germline V gene encodes CDR1 SNHLY and CDR2 FYNNEI. CDR3 nucleotides: TGTGCCAGCAGTGTCCTAGCGGGGGGCGCTTACGAGCAGTACTTC. It translates to CASSVLAGGAYEQYF.

This chain connects TRBV18 to TRBJ2-3, with D hard to call. This CDR3 has 15 amino acids. Germline loops: CDR1 KGHSH, CDR2 LQKENI. Between the trimmed V and J ends, which lost 0 bases and 0 bases, there was a span of 7 bases. The DNA for the CDR3 is TGTGCCAGCTCACCACCTCCACTTAGCACAGATACGCAGTATTTT. Its translation is CASSPPPLSTDTQYF.

This clone was seen only once. The V gene is TRBV7-3, the J gene TRBJ2-1, with 7 bases matching TRBD1. The CDR3 covers 18 residues. Germline CDR1 SGHTA, CDR2 FQGTGA. Trimming cost V 0 bases and J 7 bases; bases outside gene matches: 15. CDR3 nucleotide sequence: TGTGCCAGCAGCTTAACGGGCAGGGGGAAAGGTCTTGGGAATGAGCAGTTCTTC. Translated: CASSLTGRGKGLGNEQFF.

The chain is built from TRBV19 and TRBJ1-3; D unresolved. V dropped 9 bases and J dropped 0 bases, with 9 bases sitting between them. Germline loops: CDR1 LNHDA, CDR2 SQIVND (reference sequence). The CDR3 has 13 residues. Here the CDR3 reads CASRHISGNTIYF. CDR3 nucleotides: TGTGCCAGCAGACACATCTCTGGAAACACCATATATTTT.

The chain couples TRBV2 to TRBJ1-2; maybe TRBD1 (5 bases). CDR1 is SNHLY, CDR2 FYNNEI, per germline. The CDR3 sequence is 14 residues long. V was trimmed by 7 bases and J by 1 base, leaving 13 bases between them. Here the CDR3 reads CASMGQPGNYGYTF. DNA for the CDR3: TGTGCCAGCATGGGGCAGCCCGGTAACTATGGCTACACCTTC.

The chain links TRBV10-1 to TRBJ2-1, with TRBD2 identical over 7 bases. CDR1 is WNHNN, CDR2 SYGVQD, per germline (reference sequence). This CDR3 has 19 amino acids. V shed 4 bases, J shed 0 bases, and the junction held 15 bases outside the gene matches. CDR3 region: CASSAVRASGDRSYNEQFF. CDR3 nucleotide sequence: TGCGCCAGCAGTGCAGTTCGCGCTAGCGGAGACCGCTCCTACAATGAGCAGTTCTTC.